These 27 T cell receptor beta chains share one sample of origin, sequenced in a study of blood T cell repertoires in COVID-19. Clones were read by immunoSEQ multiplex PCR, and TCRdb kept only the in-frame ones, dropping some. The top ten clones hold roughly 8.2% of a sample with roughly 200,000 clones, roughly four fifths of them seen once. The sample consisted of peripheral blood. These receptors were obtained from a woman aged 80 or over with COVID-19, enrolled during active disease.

The CDR3 nucleotides read TGTGCCAGCAGTTACGGGATAGGGGGAGGCAAGCGGGATTACAATGAGCAGTTCTTC. This gives the protein CASSYGIGGGKRDYNEQFF. The chain has TRBV6-2 or TRBV6-3 and TRBJ2-1, with D possibly being TRBD2 (7 bases). This CDR3 contains 19 residues. The germline V and J ends were trimmed by 2 bases and 4 bases, with 24 bases remaining between them. The germline V gene encodes CDR1 MNHEY and CDR2 SVGEGT.

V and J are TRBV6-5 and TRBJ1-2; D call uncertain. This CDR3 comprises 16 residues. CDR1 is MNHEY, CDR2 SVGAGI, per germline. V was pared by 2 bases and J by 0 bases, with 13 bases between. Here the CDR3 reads CASSYGRQAANYGYTF. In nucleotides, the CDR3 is TGTGCCAGCAGTTACGGGAGGCAGGCAGCTAACTATGGCTACACCTTC.

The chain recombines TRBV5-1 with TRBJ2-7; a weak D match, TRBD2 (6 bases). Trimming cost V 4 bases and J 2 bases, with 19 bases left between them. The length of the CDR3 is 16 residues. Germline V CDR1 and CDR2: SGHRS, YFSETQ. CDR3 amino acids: CASSPLRQGGTYEQYF. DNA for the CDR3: TGCGCCAGCAGCCCCCTTAGGCAGGGAGGAACCTACGAGCAGTACTTC.

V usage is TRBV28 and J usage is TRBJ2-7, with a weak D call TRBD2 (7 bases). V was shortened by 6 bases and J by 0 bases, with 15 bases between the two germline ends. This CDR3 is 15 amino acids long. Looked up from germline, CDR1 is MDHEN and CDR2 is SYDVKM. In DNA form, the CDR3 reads TGTGCCAGCAGCCTGGGAGGGGGTAGCTCCTACGAGCAGTACTTC. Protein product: CASSLGGGSSYEQYF. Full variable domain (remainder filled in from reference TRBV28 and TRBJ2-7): DVKVTQSSRYLVKRTGEKVFLECVQDMDHENMFWYRQDPGLGLRLIYFSYDVKMKEKGDIPEGYSVSREKKERFSLILESASTNQTSMYLCASSLGGGSSYEQYFGPGTRLTVT.

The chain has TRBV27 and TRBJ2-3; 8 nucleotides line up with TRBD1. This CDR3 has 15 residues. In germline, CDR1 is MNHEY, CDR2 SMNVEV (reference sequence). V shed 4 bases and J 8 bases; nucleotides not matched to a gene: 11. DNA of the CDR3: TGTGCCAGCAGTTGGGACAGGATTCACAAAGTTACGCAGTATTTT. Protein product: CASSWDRIHKVTQYF.

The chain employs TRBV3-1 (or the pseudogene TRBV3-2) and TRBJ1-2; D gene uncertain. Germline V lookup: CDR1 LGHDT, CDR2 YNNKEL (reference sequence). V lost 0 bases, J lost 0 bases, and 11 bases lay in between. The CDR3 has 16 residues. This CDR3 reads CASSQDRPPTNYGYTF. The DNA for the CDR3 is TGTGCCAGCAGCCAAGACAGGCCCCCCACTAACTATGGCTACACCTTC.

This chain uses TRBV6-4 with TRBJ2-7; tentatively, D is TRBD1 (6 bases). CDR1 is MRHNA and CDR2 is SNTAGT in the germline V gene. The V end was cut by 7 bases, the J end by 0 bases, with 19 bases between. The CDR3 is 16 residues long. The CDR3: CASKGRQDGTSYEQYF. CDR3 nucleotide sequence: TGTGCCAGCAAAGGACGACAGGATGGGACCTCCTACGAGCAGTACTTC.

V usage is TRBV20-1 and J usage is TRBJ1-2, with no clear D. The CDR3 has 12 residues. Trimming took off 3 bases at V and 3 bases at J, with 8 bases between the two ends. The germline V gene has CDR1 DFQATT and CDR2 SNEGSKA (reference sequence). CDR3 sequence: CSASYGDYGYTF. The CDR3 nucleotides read TGCAGTGCTAGTTACGGGGACTATGGCTACACCTTC.

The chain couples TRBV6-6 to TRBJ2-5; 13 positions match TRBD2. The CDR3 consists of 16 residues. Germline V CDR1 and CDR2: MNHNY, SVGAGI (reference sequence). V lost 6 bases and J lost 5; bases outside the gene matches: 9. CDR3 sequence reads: CASSPPGLAGMETQYF. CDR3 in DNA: TGTGCCAGCAGCCCACCGGGACTAGCGGGAATGGAGACCCAGTACTTC.

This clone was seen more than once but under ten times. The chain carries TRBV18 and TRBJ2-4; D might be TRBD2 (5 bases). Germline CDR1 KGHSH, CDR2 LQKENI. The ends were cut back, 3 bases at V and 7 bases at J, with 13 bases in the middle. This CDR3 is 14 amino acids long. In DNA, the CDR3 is TGTGCCAGCTCACCCCCGGCGGGTGGCAACATTCAGTACTTC. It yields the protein CASSPPAGGNIQYF.

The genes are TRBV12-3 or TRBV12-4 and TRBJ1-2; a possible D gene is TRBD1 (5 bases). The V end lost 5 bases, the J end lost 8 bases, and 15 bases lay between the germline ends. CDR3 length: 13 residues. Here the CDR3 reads CASSRPRGTGYTF. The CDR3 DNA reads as TGTGCCAGCAGTAGGCCAAGGGGAACGGGCTACACCTTC.

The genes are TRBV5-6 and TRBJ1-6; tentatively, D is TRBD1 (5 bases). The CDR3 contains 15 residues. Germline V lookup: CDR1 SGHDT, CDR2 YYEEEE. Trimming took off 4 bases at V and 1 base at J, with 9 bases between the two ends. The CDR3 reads CASSGRGSYNSPLHF. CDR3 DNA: TGTGCCAGCAGCGGACGGGGGTCCTATAATTCACCCCTCCACTTT.

CDR3 loop: CSVAASATYEQYF. CDR3 DNA sequence: TGCAGCGTTGCGGCTAGCGCAACCTACGAGCAGTACTTC. This chain uses TRBV29-1 with TRBJ2-7, with D possibly TRBD2 on 6 matching bases. V was pared by 4 bases and J by 2 bases, with 12 bases between. This CDR3 is built from 13 residues. The germline V gene encodes CDR1 SQVTM and CDR2 ANQGSEA.

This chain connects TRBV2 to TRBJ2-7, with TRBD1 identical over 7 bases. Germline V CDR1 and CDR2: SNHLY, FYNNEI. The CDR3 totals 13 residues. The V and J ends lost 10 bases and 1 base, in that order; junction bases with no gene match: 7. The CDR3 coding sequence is TGTGCCATCACAAAGGGACAGTCCTACGAGCAGTACGTC. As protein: CAITKGQSYEQYV.

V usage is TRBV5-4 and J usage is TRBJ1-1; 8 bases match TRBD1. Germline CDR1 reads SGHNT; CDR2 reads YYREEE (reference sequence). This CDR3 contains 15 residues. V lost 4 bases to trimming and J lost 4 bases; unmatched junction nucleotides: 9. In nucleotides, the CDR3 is TGTGCCAGCAGCGGAATGACAGGGGATGCCACTGAAGCTTTCTTT. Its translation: CASSGMTGDATEAFF.

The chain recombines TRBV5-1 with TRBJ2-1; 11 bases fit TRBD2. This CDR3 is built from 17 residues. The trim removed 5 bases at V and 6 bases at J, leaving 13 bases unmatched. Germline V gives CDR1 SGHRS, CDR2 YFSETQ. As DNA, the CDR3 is TGCGCCAGCAGTCCGACTAGCGGGATAAGGTTCGTCAATGAGCAGTTCTTC. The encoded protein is CASSPTSGIRFVNEQFF.

The CDR3 DNA reads as TGTGCTAGTGGTTTGGTATTAGGCCAGGGGGTCCCCGAGCAGTACTTC. Its translation is CASGLVLGQGVPEQYF. This chain links TRBV12-5 with TRBJ2-7; 7 bases are shared with TRBD1. The trim removed 0 bases at V and 6 bases at J, leaving 11 bases unmatched. The germline V gene has CDR1 LGHNT and CDR2 FRNRAP. The CDR3 is 16 residues long.

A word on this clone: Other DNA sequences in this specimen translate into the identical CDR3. The CDR3 loop is CASSQGGGGYTF. As DNA, the CDR3 is TGTGCCAGCAGCCAAGGTGGCGGCGGCTACACCTTC. The rearrangement joins TRBV3-1 (or the pseudogene TRBV3-2) to TRBJ1-2; D uncertain. V lost 1 base to trimming and J lost 8 bases, with 8 bases between them. The CDR3 contains 12 residues. Germline-derived CDR1 and CDR2 are LGHDT and YNNKEL (reference sequence).

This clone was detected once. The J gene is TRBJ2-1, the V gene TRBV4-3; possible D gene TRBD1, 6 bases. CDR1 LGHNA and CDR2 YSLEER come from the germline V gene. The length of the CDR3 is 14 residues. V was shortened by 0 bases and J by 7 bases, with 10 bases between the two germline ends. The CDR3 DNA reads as TGCGCCAGCAGCCAAGAACAGGGATGGAATGAGCAGTTCTTC. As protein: CASSQEQGWNEQFF.

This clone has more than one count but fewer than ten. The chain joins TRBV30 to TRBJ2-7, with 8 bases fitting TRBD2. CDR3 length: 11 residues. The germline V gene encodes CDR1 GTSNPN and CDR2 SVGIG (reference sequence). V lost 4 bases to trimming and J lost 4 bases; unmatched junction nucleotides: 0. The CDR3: CAWTSGYEQYF. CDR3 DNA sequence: TGTGCCTGGACTAGCGGGTACGAGCAGTACTTC.

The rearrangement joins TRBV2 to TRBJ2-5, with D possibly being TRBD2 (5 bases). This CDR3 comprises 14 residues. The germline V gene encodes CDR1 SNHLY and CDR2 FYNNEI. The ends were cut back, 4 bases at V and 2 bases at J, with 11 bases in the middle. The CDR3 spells CASSVLDYQETQYF. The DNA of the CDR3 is TGTGCCAGCAGTGTTTTAGACTATCAAGAGACCCAGTACTTC.

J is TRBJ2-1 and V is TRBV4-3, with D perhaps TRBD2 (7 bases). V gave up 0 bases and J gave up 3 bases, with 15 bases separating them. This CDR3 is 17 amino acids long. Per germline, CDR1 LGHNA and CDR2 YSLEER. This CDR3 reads CASSQEGGAGIYNEQFF. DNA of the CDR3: TGCGCCAGCAGCCAAGAGGGGGGGGCGGGAATCTACAATGAGCAGTTCTTC.

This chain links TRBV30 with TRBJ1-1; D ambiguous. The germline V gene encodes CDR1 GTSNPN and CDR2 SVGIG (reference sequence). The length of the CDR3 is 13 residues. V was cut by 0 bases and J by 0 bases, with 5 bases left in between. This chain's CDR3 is CAWSVLLNTEAFF. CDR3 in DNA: TGTGCCTGGAGTGTACTACTGAACACTGAAGCTTTCTTT. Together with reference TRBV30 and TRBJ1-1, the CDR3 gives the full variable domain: SQTIHQWPATLVQPVGSPLSLECTVEGTSNPNLYWYRQAAGRGLQLLFYSVGIGQISSEVPQNLSASRPQDRQFILSSKKLLLSDSGFYLCAWSVLLNTEAFFGQGTRLTVV.

This chain's CDR3 is CASSPRGQGTHSPLHF. Here the CDR3 DNA reads TGTGCCAGCAGCCCGAGAGGACAGGGAACGCACTCACCCCTCCACTTT. The J gene is TRBJ1-6, the V gene TRBV9; 8 nucleotides line up with TRBD1. The V gene's germline CDR1 is SGDLS and CDR2 YYNGEE. The CDR3 spans 16 residues. V shed 4 bases, J shed 10 bases, and the junction held 13 bases outside the gene matches.

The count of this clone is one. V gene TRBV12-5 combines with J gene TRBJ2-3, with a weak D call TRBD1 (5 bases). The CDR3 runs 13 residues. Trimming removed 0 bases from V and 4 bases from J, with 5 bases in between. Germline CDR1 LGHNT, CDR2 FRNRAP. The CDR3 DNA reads TGTGCTAGTGGTTTGGTAGGGGCAGATACGCAGTATTTT. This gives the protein CASGLVGADTQYF.

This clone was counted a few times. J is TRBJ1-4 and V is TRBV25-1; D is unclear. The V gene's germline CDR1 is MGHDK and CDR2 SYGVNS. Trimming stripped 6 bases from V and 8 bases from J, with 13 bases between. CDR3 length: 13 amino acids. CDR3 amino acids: CASSGGIGEKLFF. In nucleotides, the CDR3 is TGTGCCAGCAGCGGAGGAATTGGAGAAAAACTGTTTTTT.

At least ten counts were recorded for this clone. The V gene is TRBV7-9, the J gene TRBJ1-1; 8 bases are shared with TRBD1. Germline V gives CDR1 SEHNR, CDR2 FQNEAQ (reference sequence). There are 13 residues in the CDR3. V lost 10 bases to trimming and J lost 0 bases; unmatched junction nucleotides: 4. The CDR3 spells CATTTGVNTEAFF. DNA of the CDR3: TGTGCCACCACGACAGGGGTGAACACTGAAGCTTTCTTT.